The sample holds one count of the clone carrying this T cell receptor (beta chain). A multiplex PCR was run with 60 Vbeta primers and 13 Jbeta primers. Sequencing used immunoSEQ multiplex PCR; TCRdb keeps in-frame clones, though not all of them. The sample shows 180,000 or so clones, 75% of them seen only once. These data are taken from a study of cytomegalovirus exposure and HLA in healthy donors. V was cut by 2 bases and J by 7 bases, with 9 bases left in between. CDR1 is SGHTA, CDR2 FQGNSA, per germline. The CDR3 runs 13 residues. The TCR was taken from a woman in her thirties or forties in good health and CMV-seropositive. V gene TRBV7-2 combines with J gene TRBJ2-4; a weak D match, TRBD1 (6 bases). What was sequenced was PBMCs. CDR3 in DNA: TGTGCCAGCAGCTTATTCACAGGGAACATTCAGTACTTC. This translates into CASSLFTGNIQYF.